This T cell receptor (beta chain) was captured by sequencing in a study of T cells in Graves' hyperthyroidism and ophthalmopathy. Study-wide context: Blood was drawn when the patient was first diagnosed and still untreated.

The CDR3 spans 15 residues. Germline lookup yields CDR1 LNHDA and CDR2 SQIVND (reference sequence). V lost 0 bases to trimming and J lost 10 bases; unmatched junction nucleotides: 11. Concerning this clonotype itself: Its antigen is not identified.

It was RNA transcripts that yielded the amplified TCR beta CDR3 regions. The TCR CDR3 first-round RT-PCR relied on the HTBI primer set. TCRdb analysed the multiplex PCR reads with MiXCR anew, one entry per CDR3 protein. The sample consists of a few hundred thousand distinct CDR3 sequences, 15% to 18% of them appearing once. In making diagnoses, clinical symptoms, serum thyroxine and TRAb, thyroid ultrasound and orbital computed tomography were all used. Study results and limitations: Most thyroid clonotypes with frequency above 0.001 were detected in blood.

The J gene is TRBJ2-5, the V gene TRBV19, with TRBD2 identical over 7 bases. The sample consisted of blood. This TCR was sampled from a woman aged 25 to 39 with Graves' hyperthyroidism. The CDR3 bases are TGTGCCAGTAGTATAGATGGCGGCAGCTCGGGGGGCCAGTACTTC. It encodes CASSIDGGSSGGQYF.